This T cell receptor (beta chain) was profiled in a study of early T cells in non-severe SARS-CoV-2 infection. This clonotype has a handful of counts. In germline, CDR1 is MNHEY, CDR2 SVGAGI. The CDR3 length is 15 residues. Trimming took off 0 bases at V and 0 bases at J, with 8 bases between the two ends. One entry per CDR3 protein results from TCRdb running MiXCR on the 5' RACE reads. The data contain fewer than 90,000 distinct CDR3 sequences, around 15% of them seen just once; the ten biggest clones take up approximately 10%. This TCR was recovered from an adult who was a healthcare worker with PCR-confirmed SARS-CoV-2 infection or an uninfected control (not recorded which). The chain carries TRBV6-5 and TRBJ1-2, with D hard to call. The sequenced sample was whole blood. CDR3 nucleotide sequence: TGTGCCAGCAGTTACTCCCAGGCGTCTAACTATGGCTACACCTTC. It yields the protein CASSYSQASNYGYTF.